This T cell receptor (beta chain) comes out of a study of blood T cell repertoires in COVID-19. CDR1 and CDR2 from the germline V gene are LNHNV and YYDKDF (reference sequence). Trimming removed 4 bases from V and 10 bases from J, with 11 bases in between. CDR3 size: 12 residues. Here immunoSEQ multiplex PCR was the method, and the copy in TCRdb shows in-frame clones only, minus some. The sample lists 120,000 to 150,000 clones, around 85% occurring once. This TCR was sampled from a woman aged 40 to 49 with active or convalescent COVID-19. Specimen: peripheral blood. This chain joins TRBV15 and TRBJ2-1; possible D gene TRBD2, 6 bases. The CDR3 nucleotides are TGTGCCACCAGCACGGCTGCGGGAGAGCAGTTCTTC. This translates into CATSTAAGEQFF.